The 10 T cell receptor beta chains presented below share a single source sample, sequenced in a study of T cells expressing NK-cell markers. TCRdb reanalyzed the 5' RACE reads and collapses them to one entry per CDR3 protein, without DNA. Its clone listing holds 400,000 to 450,000 distinct CDR3 sequences. The sequenced sample consisted of blood T cells: a sorted CD56 or NKG2C T cell subset, CD4+ or CD8+ T cells, or bulk PBMC T cells (not recorded which). These receptors came from a woman between 18 and 75 years old in good health.

The chain couples TRBV28 to TRBJ2-7; TCRdb designates TRBD1, a call that cannot be tested without DNA. Germline-derived CDR1 and CDR2 are MDHEN and SYDVKM. This CDR3 region has 14 residues. The CDR3 sequence: CASSTWDSTYEQYF.

The genes are TRBV4-3 and TRBJ2-3; TCRdb selects TRBD1, and the lack of DNA leaves this call unchecked. CDR3 length: 15 residues. CDR1 and CDR2 from the germline V gene are LGHNA and YSLEER. CDR3 protein: CASSQGQVTSDTQYF.

The rearrangement uses TRBV5-4 and TRBJ2-1; TCRdb's D gene call, TRBD1, goes unchecked for lack of DNA. The CDR3 consists of 15 residues. CDR1 is SGHNT, CDR2 YYREEE, per germline (reference sequence). This CDR3 reads CASSFGGYSYNEQFF.

This chain joins TRBV20-1 and TRBJ2-4. CDR1 is DFQATT, CDR2 SNEGSKA, per germline (reference sequence). The CDR3 is 15 residues long. The CDR3 loop is CSARDGKIVSNIQYF.

The rearrangement links TRBV29-1 to TRBJ2-3; no DNA is available, so the TRBD2 call from TCRdb remains unchecked. The CDR3 runs 12 residues. CDR1 SQVTM and CDR2 ANQGSEA come from the germline V gene. The CDR3: CSVSGSTDTQYF.

The chain recombines TRBV20-1 with TRBJ1-5; TCRdb calls TRBD1, which cannot be checked without DNA. Per germline, CDR1 DFQATT and CDR2 SNEGSKA (reference sequence). The CDR3 runs to 14 residues. The CDR3 loop reads CSESQPGGNQPQHF.

The chain has TRBV29-1 and TRBJ1-2; TCRdb outputs TRBD1, but without DNA this stays unchecked. The CDR3 loop spans 13 amino acids. Germline V gene sequence: CDR1 SQVTM, CDR2 ANQGSEA. The chain's CDR3 is CSARDTLNYGYTF.

V gene TRBV15 combines with J gene TRBJ2-7; TCRdb selects TRBD2, and the lack of DNA leaves this call unchecked. The CDR3 covers 14 residues. Germline CDR1 and CDR2: LNHNV and YYDKDF (reference sequence). The CDR3 sequence: CATSSSWTSYEQYF.

This chain uses TRBV20-1 with TRBJ2-1; TCRdb's D gene call, TRBD1, goes unchecked for lack of DNA. CDR3 length: 15 residues. The germline V gene encodes CDR1 DFQATT and CDR2 SNEGSKA (reference sequence). CDR3: CSARDSGGLGDEQFF.

The V gene is TRBV29-1, the J gene TRBJ2-1; TCRdb outputs TRBD2, but without DNA this stays unchecked. Per germline, CDR1 SQVTM and CDR2 ANQGSEA. CDR3 size: 14 residues. The CDR3 sequence: CSAKPVEAYNEQFF.